One TCR beta chain is described in this entry. The germline V gene has CDR1 ENHRY and CDR2 SYGVKD. Between the trimmed V and J ends, which lost 3 bases and 4 bases, there was a span of 15 bases. The CDR3 covers 15 residues. The record originates from a study of T cell responses to AZD1222 COVID-19 vaccine. Sequencing was performed with immunoSEQ multiplex PCR; in TCRdb, only in-frame clones are kept and a portion is missing. The table has around 130,000 clones, roughly 92% seen once. The sequencing here drew on peripheral blood, taken 28 days after the second AZD1222 dose. The gene calls are TRBV10-3 and TRBJ1-2, with D uncertain. The TCR comes from an adult who received the AZD1222 COVID-19 vaccine. The DNA for the CDR3 is TGTGCCATCAGTGATAAAGTCAGCGGCAGCTATGGCTACACCTTC. The encoded protein is CAISDKVSGSYGYTF.